This T cell receptor beta chain was identified during a study of T cells in localized non-small cell lung cancer. General study findings and limits: Heterogeneity stays possible, as sequencing covered only one tumor region. Higher adjacent-lung clonality was associated with shorter survival.

Comments on this clone: The antigen remains unidentified.

Profiled with immunoSEQ multiplex PCR; TCRdb holds only in-frame clones, not every one. This repertoire shows 13,000 or so clones, 28% found once; its top ten account for roughly 7.2%. Trimming at V came to 3 bases and at J to 0 bases, leaving 4 bases not matched to a gene. This CDR3 spans 16 amino acids. CDR1 and CDR2 from the germline V gene are KGHSH and LQKENI. The receptor was isolated from a female donor older than 55 with stage I lung adenocarcinoma. This chain joins TRBV18 and TRBJ2-1, with TRBD2 identical over 8 bases. The input for sequencing was lung tumor tissue, taken before any cancer treatment. The CDR3 here is CASSPPAGDSYNEQFF. CDR3 bases: TGTGCCAGCTCACCCCCAGCGGGAGACTCCTACAATGAGCAGTTCTTC. The complete variable domain, with remaining parts taken from reference TRBV18 and TRBJ2-1, reads NAGVMQNPRHLVRRRGQEARLRCSPMKGHSHVYWYRQLPEEGLKFMVYLQKENIIDESGMPKERFSAEFPKEGPSILRIQQVVRGDSAAYFCASSPPAGDSYNEQFFGPGTRLTVL.